The 32 T cell receptor beta chains presented below share a single source sample, sequenced in a study of OX40 agonist ivuxolimab in advanced cancers. Produced via immunoSEQ multiplex PCR; TCRdb's table is partial and in-frame only. The table shows approximately 74,000 clones, with over 60% occurring only once. The source material was CD4+ or CD8+ T cells sorted from blood, sampled in a trial of the OX40 agonist ivuxolimab. Receptors were obtained from an adult with an advanced solid tumor such as melanoma, head and neck, liver or kidney cancer.

This clone appeared a single time. The CDR3 bases are TGCGCCAGCAGCCCCCCGGCTAGCGGGAGTGGCGATGAGCAGTTCTTC. Protein sequence: CASSPPASGSGDEQFF. The chain links TRBV5-1 to TRBJ2-1; 10 nucleotides agree with TRBD2. After removal of 4 bases from V and 8 bases from J, the junction contained 12 bases not matched to a gene. CDR3 length: 16 amino acids. CDR1 SGHRS and CDR2 YFSETQ come from the germline V gene.

This clone was seen a handful of times. This CDR3 reads CASSASGRSSYEQYF. The DNA of the CDR3 is TGTGCCAGTAGTGCGAGCGGGAGAAGCTCCTACGAGCAGTACTTC. The J gene is TRBJ2-7, the V gene TRBV19, with TRBD2 matching over 8 bases. The J segment lost 0 bases and the V segment lost 5 bases, leaving 6 bases of the junction unmatched. The germline gives CDR1 LNHDA, CDR2 SQIVND (reference sequence). CDR3 length: 15 residues. Filled out from reference TRBV19 and TRBJ2-7, the complete variable domain reads DGGITQSPKYLFRKEGQNVTLSCEQNLNHDAMYWYRQDPGQGLRLIYYSQIVNDFQKGDIAEGYSVSREKKESFPLTVTSAQKNPTAFYLCASSASGRSSYEQYFGPGTRLTVT.

This chain joins TRBV25-1 and TRBJ1-1; 12 bases line up with TRBD1. The germline V gene has CDR1 MGHDK and CDR2 SYGVNS. The CDR3 is made up of 15 amino acids. Unmatched junction bases numbered 8, after V lost 4 bases and J lost 8 bases. CDR3 amino acids: CASSVPQGQGAEAFF. The DNA for the CDR3 is TGTGCCAGCAGTGTCCCCCAGGGACAGGGGGCGGAAGCTTTCTTT.

The gene calls are TRBV6-1 and TRBJ2-7; the match to TRBD1 covers 7 bases. V shed 7 bases, J shed 2 bases, and the junction held 5 bases outside the gene matches. Germline loops: CDR1 MNHNS, CDR2 SASEGT. This CDR3 has 13 residues. In nucleotides, the CDR3 is TGTGCCAGCAAGACAGGGAACCCCTACGAGCAGTACTTC. Amino acid sequence: CASKTGNPYEQYF.

The chain recombines TRBV5-1 with TRBJ1-1; no clear D gene. The CDR3 contains 14 residues. Germline V CDR1 and CDR2: SGHRS, YFSETQ. Trimming left V 1 base short and J 0 bases short, with 7 bases between. CDR3: CASSLRQVNTEAFF. In nucleotides, the CDR3 is TGCGCCAGCAGCTTGAGGCAGGTGAACACTGAAGCTTTCTTT.

The rearrangement uses TRBV4-1 and TRBJ2-3; possibly TRBD2 for D (7 bases). This CDR3 contains 13 residues. Germline lookup yields CDR1 MGHRA and CDR2 YSYEKL. With 1 base removed from V and 8 bases from J, the gap between germline ends came to 10 bases. The DNA of the CDR3 is TGCGCCAGCAGCCAAGCGGGGGGCCGTACGCAGTATTTT. Its protein product is CASSQAGGRTQYF.

The V gene is TRBV25-1, the J gene TRBJ2-3; D not certain. Germline V gives CDR1 MGHDK, CDR2 SYGVNS. This CDR3 has 17 amino acids. The germline V and J ends were trimmed by 1 base and 6 bases, with 20 bases remaining between them. The DNA for the CDR3 is TGTGCCAGCAGTGAATCCCAGGCGAGTAGGACGACGGATACGCAGTATTTT. Residues: CASSESQASRTTDTQYF.

The chain carries TRBV5-1 and TRBJ2-7; tentative D call: TRBD2 (5 bases). The CDR3 length is 17 residues. Germline loops: CDR1 SGHRS, CDR2 YFSETQ. Trimming pared 0 bases from V and 4 bases from J, leaving 20 bases between. CDR3 protein: CASSLEWVRGPVYEQYF. In nucleotides, the CDR3 is TGCGCCAGCAGCTTGGAGTGGGTTCGGGGTCCCGTTTACGAGCAGTACTTC. Using reference TRBV5-1 and TRBJ2-7 for the parts outside the CDR3, the full variable domain is KAGVTQTPRYLIKTRGQQVTLSCSPISGHRSVSWYQQTPGQGLQFLFEYFSETQRNKGNFPGRFSGRQFSNSRSEMNVSTLELGDSALYLCASSLEWVRGPVYEQYFGPGTRLTVT.

This chain uses TRBV30 with TRBJ1-2; tentative D call: TRBD1 (5 bases). Trimming shortened V by 3 bases and J by 8 bases, and 16 bases separated the two germline ends. The CDR3 sequence is 13 residues long. Germline V gene sequence: CDR1 GTSNPN, CDR2 SVGIG (reference sequence). CDR3 residues: CAWRREGHGGYTF. CDR3 bases: TGTGCCTGGAGACGGGAGGGGCATGGAGGCTACACCTTC.

The rearrangement uses TRBV6-5 and TRBJ1-1; D not resolved. The CDR3 runs 11 residues. Per the germline V gene, CDR1 is MNHEY and CDR2 is SVGAGI. V was cut by 10 bases and J by 1 base, with 7 bases left in between. CDR3 nucleotides: TGTGCCACCCGACAGAACACTGAAGCTTTCTTT. Amino acid sequence: CATRQNTEAFF.

J is TRBJ1-5 and V is TRBV10-3; TRBD1 matches 10 bases. V shed 4 bases and J 2 bases; nucleotides not matched to a gene: 5. The CDR3 extends over 16 amino acids. Germline CDR1 ENHRY, CDR2 SYGVKD. CDR3 in DNA: TGTGCCATCAGTGGGGGGGACAGGGGTGGCAATCAGCCCCAGCATTTT. Translating gives CAISGGDRGGNQPQHF.

This clone ranks as medium-sized (0.01 to 0.1%). The rearrangement joins TRBV6-1 to TRBJ2-3; no clear D. The CDR3 extends over 14 amino acids. Germline loops: CDR1 MNHNS, CDR2 SASEGT. Trimming left V 0 bases short and J 3 bases short, with 7 bases between. CDR3 in DNA: TGTGCCAGCAGTGAAGCGACTCTGACAGATACGCAGTATTTT. Translated, it gives CASSEATLTDTQYF.

The rearrangement uses TRBV9 and TRBJ2-1; TRBD2 matches at 7 bases. V was pared by 2 bases and J by 0 bases, with 11 bases of the junction left unmatched. CDR1 is SGDLS, CDR2 YYNGEE, per germline. The length of the CDR3 is 18 residues. This CDR3 is CASSVGGSISNSYNEQFF. The CDR3 DNA reads as TGTGCCAGCAGCGTTGGCGGGAGTATCTCCAACTCCTACAATGAGCAGTTCTTC.

This clone was found once. For the CDR3, the DNA is TGCGCCAGCAGCCCGGGACAGTTGACCAGCGCTTACAAGGCCTACGAGCAGTACTTC. Residues: CASSPGQLTSAYKAYEQYF. The chain has TRBV5-1 and TRBJ2-7, with TRBD1 identical over 7 bases. The V gene's germline CDR1 is SGHRS and CDR2 YFSETQ. This CDR3 has 19 amino acids. Trimming took 4 bases from V and 2 from J; bases not matched to a gene: 21.

This rearrangement joins TRBV7-6 to TRBJ1-1, with 7 bases identical to TRBD1. Unmatched junction bases numbered 5, after V lost 1 base and J lost 6 bases. The CDR3 covers 14 residues. From germline, CDR1 is SGHVS and CDR2 FNYEAQ. The CDR3, as DNA: TGTGCCAGCAGCTTAGGTAACAGGGGAGCTGAAGCTTTCTTT. It yields the protein CASSLGNRGAEAFF.

The chain is built from TRBV30 and TRBJ2-6, with 7 bases lining up with TRBD1. J was trimmed by 2 bases and V by 6 bases; bases with no gene match: 4. This CDR3 is built from 14 residues. Germline V gene sequence: CDR1 GTSNPN, CDR2 SVGIG (reference sequence). The CDR3 loop is CACPTGAGANVLTF. The CDR3 DNA reads TGTGCCTGTCCCACAGGGGCTGGGGCCAACGTCCTGACTTTC.

The rearrangement joins TRBV28 to TRBJ1-2; 11 bases match TRBD1. Germline V gene data show CDR1 as MDHEN and CDR2 as SYDVKM. CDR3 length equals 16 residues. V trimming: 10 bases; J trimming: 7 bases; junction bases outside the gene matches: 17. The CDR3 spells CAIFPRLGQGGGGYTF. In DNA form, the CDR3 reads TGTGCCATCTTCCCAAGGTTGGGACAGGGGGGTGGTGGCTACACCTTC.

In this sample, this clone turned up a few times. The gene calls are TRBV5-1 and TRBJ2-5; 7 bases are a match to TRBD1. Germline V gene lookup returns CDR1 SGHRS and CDR2 YFSETQ. The V segment lost 4 bases and the J segment 5 bases; nucleotides outside the gene matches: 11. This CDR3 has 15 amino acids. In nucleotides, the CDR3 is TGCGCCAGCAGCGCAATTGACAGGGCTCGGGAGACCCAGTACTTC. It specifies CASSAIDRARETQYF.

The gene calls are TRBV2 and TRBJ1-4; D is unresolved. Germline V gene sequence: CDR1 SNHLY, CDR2 FYNNEI. Trimming pared 6 bases from V and 4 bases from J, leaving 6 bases between. The CDR3 has 12 residues. CDR3 region: CASRVSNEKLFF. The CDR3 coding sequence is TGTGCCAGCAGGGTTAGTAATGAAAAACTGTTTTTT.

The chain carries TRBV12-5 and TRBJ1-2, with D possibly being TRBD1 (5 bases). The CDR3 sequence is 15 residues long. The germline CDR1 and CDR2 sequences are LGHNT and FRNRAP. V shed 5 bases and J shed 4 bases, with 17 bases lying between them. The CDR3 DNA follows: TGTGCTAGTGGTGGAGACCAGGGAAAGACCTATGGCTACACCTTC. Residues: CASGGDQGKTYGYTF.

This sequence joins TRBV7-2 and TRBJ1-4, with TRBD1 as a possible D gene (5 bases). Trimming shortened V by 4 bases and J by 4 bases, and 16 bases separated the two germline ends. The CDR3 has 16 residues. Germline loops: CDR1 SGHTA, CDR2 FQGNSA. The CDR3 reads CASSSGHRLDNEKLFF. CDR3 coding DNA: TGTGCCAGCAGCTCAGGACACCGCCTAGATAATGAAAAACTGTTTTTT. The full variable domain, in which reference TRBV7-2 and TRBJ1-4 provide the parts outside the CDR3, is GAGVSQSPSNKVTEKGKDVELRCDPISGHTALYWYRQSLGQGLEFLIYFQGNSAPDKSGLPSDRFSAERTGGSVSTLTIQRTQQEDSAVYLCASSSGHRLDNEKLFFGSGTQLSVL.

V gene TRBV5-4 combines with J gene TRBJ2-5; no definite D call. Germline CDR1 and CDR2: SGHNT and YYREEE (reference sequence). The V end lost 0 bases, the J end lost 1 base, and 1 base lay between the germline ends. The length of the CDR3 is 12 residues. CDR3 sequence reads: CASSLAQETQYF. The CDR3 coding sequence is TGTGCCAGCAGCTTGGCCCAAGAGACCCAGTACTTC.

V is TRBV5-6 and J is TRBJ2-1; 7 positions match TRBD2. V was pared by 4 bases and J by 6 bases, with 10 bases of the junction left unmatched. The CDR3 totals 15 residues. Germline CDR1 SGHDT, CDR2 YYEEEE. CDR3 nucleotide sequence: TGTGCCAGCAGCACCGGGGCGGGAGACAGCAATGAGCAGTTCTTC. Residues: CASSTGAGDSNEQFF.

This chain links TRBV2 with TRBJ2-7; D ambiguous. CDR1 is SNHLY and CDR2 is FYNNEI in the germline V gene. V was cut by 7 bases and J by 0 bases, with 13 bases left in between. This CDR3 has 14 amino acids. This chain's CDR3 is CASKGQSSSYEQYF. CDR3 coding DNA: TGTGCCAGCAAAGGGCAGTCCAGCTCCTACGAGCAGTACTTC.

V and J are TRBV5-1 and TRBJ2-1; 8 bases are a match to TRBD1. This CDR3 has 16 amino acids. Germline V gene data show CDR1 as SGHRS and CDR2 as YFSETQ. The trim removed 4 bases at V and 0 bases at J, leaving 6 bases unmatched. The CDR3 region has the DNA TGCGCCAGCAGCGCTCGACAGGGGAGCTCCTACAATGAGCAGTTCTTC. This codes for CASSARQGSSYNEQFF.

This clone was seen only once. The J gene is TRBJ2-5, the V gene TRBV30; D could derive from TRBD1 or TRBD2 (5 bases each). The V end lost 4 bases, the J end lost 7 bases, and 22 bases lay between the germline ends. Germline V gene sequence: CDR1 GTSNPN, CDR2 SVGIG (reference sequence). The CDR3 spans 15 residues. The chain's CDR3 is CAWKTTGTQRGTQYF. CDR3 DNA sequence: TGTGCCTGGAAGACTACCGGGACCCAACGAGGGACCCAGTACTTC.

The chain joins TRBV10-3 to TRBJ2-3, with 8 bases fitting TRBD2. V lost 8 bases to trimming and J lost 1 base; unmatched junction nucleotides: 5. The CDR3 extends over 14 amino acids. Germline values: CDR1 ENHRY, CDR2 SYGVKD. CDR3 sequence: CAIRGGERTDTQYF. Here the CDR3 DNA reads TGTGCCATCCGGGGGGGGGAGCGCACAGATACGCAGTATTTT.

J is TRBJ2-7 and V is TRBV29-1; 8 bases line up with TRBD1. The junction had 11 bases not matched to a gene; V was cut back by 7 bases and J by 3 bases. The CDR3 covers 14 residues. Germline V gene data show CDR1 as SQVTM and CDR2 as ANQGSEA. The CDR3 reads CSARTGNIIYEQYF. As DNA, the CDR3 is TGCAGCGCAAGGACAGGGAATATAATCTACGAGCAGTACTTC.

The chain links TRBV5-4 to TRBJ2-2; TRBD2 aligns across 8 bases. The CDR3 is made up of 16 amino acids. V shed 1 base, J shed 2 bases, and the junction held 4 bases outside the gene matches. Germline V gene sequence: CDR1 SGHNT, CDR2 YYREEE (reference sequence). The DNA for the CDR3 is TGTGCCAGCAGCTTGTGGCGGGGGGCCAACACCGGGGAGCTGTTTTTT. Translation gives CASSLWRGANTGELFF.

V usage is TRBV5-1 and J usage is TRBJ2-2; 9 bases line up with TRBD2. The ends lost 5 bases at V and 3 bases at J; junction bases unmatched: 17. This CDR3 is 19 amino acids long. Per germline, CDR1 SGHRS and CDR2 YFSETQ. The CDR3 region is CASRPTWRGGAGDTGELFF. CDR3 DNA: TGCGCCAGCAGACCGACATGGCGGGGGGGCGCGGGTGACACCGGGGAGCTGTTTTTT.

The V call is TRBV11-1, the J call TRBJ2-3; possible D gene TRBD1, 5 bases. In germline, CDR1 is SGHAT, CDR2 FQDESV (reference sequence). The V end was cut by 3 bases, the J end by 7 bases, with 11 bases between. The length of the CDR3 is 13 residues. CDR3 region: CASSLAGSNTQYF. CDR3 bases: TGTGCCAGCAGCTTGGCAGGGTCAAATACGCAGTATTTT.

The genes are TRBV7-6 and TRBJ2-5; D gene ambiguous. The germline V gene has CDR1 SGHVS and CDR2 FNYEAQ. Trimming cost V 1 base and J 4 bases, with 4 bases left between them. There are 12 residues in the CDR3. The CDR3 is CASSLVRETQYF. The CDR3 nucleotides read TGTGCCAGCAGCTTAGTCCGAGAGACCCAGTACTTC.